This T cell receptor (beta chain) comes out of a study of STAT5B mutations in CD4+ large granular lymphocyte leukemia. Turning to the study itself: Among healthy donors, a particular HLA allele went with more CDR3 'QG' motifs. Study-wide findings and caveats: TRBV06-family usage was enriched in top patient clones (8/27) versus controls (2/35). No patients shared main leukemic clonotypes, though about 26% appeared at low frequency elsewhere.

Concerning this clone itself: Antigen unknown.

The CDR3 is 16 amino acids. CDR1 and CDR2 from the germline V gene are MNHEY and SMNVEV (reference sequence). V was clipped by 3 bases and J by 0 bases, with 14 bases between them. Sequencing was at survey level. This table comes from immunoSEQ multiplex PCR, and its TCRdb copy is limited to in-frame clones, with some not included. The profile shows tens of thousands of clones, 81% of them singletons. This clonotype originated in a human donor in good health. The sequencing input was CD4+ T cells from blood buffy coats. The chain links TRBV27 to TRBJ1-1; D not certain. DNA for the CDR3: TGTGCCAGCAGTTTCCGCGGAGCTTTTCTGAACACTGAAGCTTTCTTT. As protein: CASSFRGAFLNTEAFF.